The clone carrying this T cell receptor beta chain was found once. Its antigen is currently unknown. CDR1 and CDR2 from the germline V gene are MRHNA and SNTAGT. V was clipped by 3 bases and J by 4 bases, with 10 bases between them. This CDR3 region has 14 residues. This entry is derived from a study of cytomegalovirus exposure and HLA in healthy donors. General study findings and limits: Later analysis suggested links between common viral pathogens and several top significant clusters. Reported performance of the classifier showed diagnosis of cytomegalovirus status with high specificity and sensitivity. 87-base-pair reads could not separate some V segments, including TRBV6-2 and TRBV6-3. The study found most TCR sequences rare, yet found some public TCRs in many donors.

PCR involved 60 Vbeta and 13 Jbeta primers. Sequencing used immunoSEQ multiplex PCR; TCRdb keeps in-frame clones, though not all of them. The table shows 90,000 to 120,000 clones, with 74% occurring only once. Sequencing was carried out using PBMCs. V is TRBV6-4 and J is TRBJ2-1; D is uncertain. The receptor was isolated from a man aged 45 to 65 in good health and CMV-seropositive. CDR3 loop: CASSESYEYNEQFF. DNA for the CDR3: TGTGCCAGCAGTGAGAGCTACGAGTACAATGAGCAGTTCTTC.